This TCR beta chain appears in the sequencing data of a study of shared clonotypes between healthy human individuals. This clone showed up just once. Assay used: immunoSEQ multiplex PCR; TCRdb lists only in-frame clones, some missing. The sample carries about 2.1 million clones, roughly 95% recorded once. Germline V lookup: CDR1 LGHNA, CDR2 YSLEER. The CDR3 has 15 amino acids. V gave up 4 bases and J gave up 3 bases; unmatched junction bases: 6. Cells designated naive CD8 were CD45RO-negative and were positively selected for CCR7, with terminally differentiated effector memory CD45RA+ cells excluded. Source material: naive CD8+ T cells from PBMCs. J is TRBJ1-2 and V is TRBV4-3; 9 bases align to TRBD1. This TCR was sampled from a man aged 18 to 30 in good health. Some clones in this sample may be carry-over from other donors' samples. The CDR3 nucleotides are TGCGCCAGCAGCCCCCTGGGACAGGGTTACTATGGCTACACCTTC. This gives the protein CASSPLGQGYYGYTF.